This T cell receptor (beta chain) was retrieved from a study of blood T cell repertoires in COVID-19. On the study more broadly: Acute-phase and convalescent COVID-19 samples originated in the United States, Italy and Spain. In each case, the material was cDNA or gDNA derived from T cells, B-cell-depleted T cells, or PBMCs.

The repertoire was sequenced with immunoSEQ multiplex PCR; TCRdb's copy has only in-frame clones and lacks some. In the table there are fewer than 150,000 clones, over 75% of which are singletons. This clone has a handful of counts. Germline lookup yields CDR1 LNHDA and CDR2 SQIVND (reference sequence). V was clipped by 1 base and J by 8 bases, with 14 bases between them. CDR3 length: 15 residues. The chain combines TRBV19 with TRBJ2-2, with a tentative D call TRBD1 (6 bases). This clonotype originated in a woman in her fifties or sixties with acute or convalescent COVID-19. Sequencing used peripheral blood. The CDR3 DNA is TGTGCCAGTAGTATAGGGAGACAGGTGCCAGGGGAGCTGTTTTTT. Its protein is CASSIGRQVPGELFF.